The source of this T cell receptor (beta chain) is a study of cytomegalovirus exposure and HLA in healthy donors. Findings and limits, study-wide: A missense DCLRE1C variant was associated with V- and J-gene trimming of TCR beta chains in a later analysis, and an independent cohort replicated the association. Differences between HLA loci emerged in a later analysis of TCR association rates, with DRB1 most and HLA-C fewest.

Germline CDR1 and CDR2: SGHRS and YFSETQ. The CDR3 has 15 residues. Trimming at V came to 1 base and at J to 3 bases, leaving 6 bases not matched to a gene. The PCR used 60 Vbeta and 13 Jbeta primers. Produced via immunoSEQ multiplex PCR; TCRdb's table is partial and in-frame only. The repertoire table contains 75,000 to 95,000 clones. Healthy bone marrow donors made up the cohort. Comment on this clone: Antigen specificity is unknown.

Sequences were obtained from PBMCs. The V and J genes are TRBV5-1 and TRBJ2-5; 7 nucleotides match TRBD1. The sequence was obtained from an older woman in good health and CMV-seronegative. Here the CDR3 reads CASSLQGTEEETQYF. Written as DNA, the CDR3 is TGCGCCAGCAGCTTGCAGGGGACAGAAGAAGAGACCCAGTACTTC.